The rows below give T cell receptor beta chains drawn from one sample of a study of T cells expressing NK-cell markers. No DNA is given; TCRdb re-called the 5' RACE reads and lists each CDR3 protein once. This sample's clone table lists 500,000 to 600,000 distinct CDR3 sequences. The sequenced sample was blood T cells: a sorted CD56 or NKG2C T cell subset, CD4+ or CD8+ T cells, or bulk PBMC T cells (not recorded which). All receptors come from a man in his late teens or twenties in good health. The CDR3 runs from the conserved cysteine through the conserved F or W.

>TRBV12-3/TRBV12-4|TRBJ2-3
CASSFYPGNPDTQYF
>TRBV7-2|TRBJ2-7
CASSPRLYPYEQYF
>TRBV29-1|TRBJ2-7
CSVGRGAEEQYF
>TRBV2|TRBJ2-1
CARGTRVDNEQFF
>TRBV15|TRBJ2-5
CATSRSRSWLVGETQYF
>TRBV27|TRBJ1-1
CASSLSGPLMNTEAFF
>TRBV30|TRBJ2-1
CAWSGTLSSYNEQFF
>TRBV7-8|TRBJ2-7
CASSTRTSPAYEQYF
>TRBV10-3|TRBJ2-1
CAITQREGSNEQFF
>TRBV7-9|TRBJ1-2
CASSGGDYGYTF
>TRBV7-2|TRBJ2-3
CASSLKAGGSTDTQYF
>TRBV10-3|TRBJ2-3
CAISEKQGEITDTQYF
>TRBV3-1|TRBJ2-7
CASSQEWSGIDEQYF
>TRBV11-2|TRBJ2-3
CASSFGLAGTDTQYF
>TRBV28|TRBJ2-7
CASSPREGRYEQYF
>TRBV12-3/TRBV12-4|TRBJ2-1
CASSLSGRPGEQFF
>TRBV20-1|TRBJ2-2
CSARTTGSYTGELFF
>TRBV20-1|TRBJ2-5
CSARDLFRGSSETQYF
>TRBV7-9|TRBJ2-3
CASSPGPEGADTQYF
>TRBV5-1|TRBJ1-2
CASSGPAGVGYGYTF
>TRBV5-1|TRBJ2-2
CASSSTDRANTGELFF
>TRBV5-6|TRBJ2-3
CASSLAPIHDTQYF
>TRBV5-1|TRBJ2-5
CASSLAVGLGDQYF
>TRBV7-9|TRBJ2-1
CASSGGGEQFF
>TRBV5-5|TRBJ1-5
CASSWDRRSQPQHF
>TRBV7-6|TRBJ2-5
CASSSGTSGPGTQYF
>TRBV5-1|TRBJ2-1
CASSETSGSGDEQFF
>TRBV9|TRBJ2-3
CASSLGGFRTDTQYF
>TRBV5-1|TRBJ2-1
CASSPRRTGYEQFF
>TRBV7-2|TRBJ2-1
CASSPGGSQFF
>TRBV28|TRBJ2-7
CASSFDVSSPHEQYF
>TRBV20-1|TRBJ2-6
CSARSDRDSGANVLTF
>TRBV5-6|TRBJ2-1
CASSYDINSYNEQFF
>TRBV7-6|TRBJ2-4
CASSLGGINGNIQYF
>TRBV7-9|TRBJ2-1
CASMPELLNEQFF
>TRBV3-1|TRBJ2-7
CASSQAAGEIYEQYF
>TRBV4-2|TRBJ2-1
CASSQSASVDAEQFF
>TRBV10-3|TRBJ1-5
CAISAAVRQGAEPQHF
>TRBV12-3/TRBV12-4|TRBJ2-1
CASNPSGTRNQGEQFF
>TRBV11-2|TRBJ2-3
CASSQGLHTDTQYF
>TRBV12-3/TRBV12-4|TRBJ1-4
CASYLSGVGNEKLFF
>TRBV7-3|TRBJ2-1
CASSSMVSGGNEQFF
>TRBV3-1|TRBJ2-1
CASRPTGGTALAGYYNEQFF
>TRBV7-9|TRBJ1-2
CASSFIGTGPSGYTF
>TRBV7-6|TRBJ2-7
CASSLARSREVVKFSYEQYF
>TRBV6-1|TRBJ2-7
CASSPQGVITYEQYF
>TRBV6-2/TRBV6-3|TRBJ2-7
CASSYEGSIREQYF
>TRBV7-9|TRBJ2-1
CASSDQGKSSYNEQFF
>TRBV6-2/TRBV6-3|TRBJ2-7
CASSYPMGAEQYF
>TRBV27|TRBJ2-5
CASTPLDSLGAQYF
>TRBV4-1|TRBJ2-7
CASSQEPGDYYEQYF
>TRBV27|TRBJ2-7
CASGWGIGSEQYF
>TRBV29-1|TRBJ2-3
CSVEDTGEADTQYF
>TRBV29-1|TRBJ1-1
CSVAGRANTEAFF
>TRBV4-1|TRBJ2-3
CASSQPTSRGADTQYF